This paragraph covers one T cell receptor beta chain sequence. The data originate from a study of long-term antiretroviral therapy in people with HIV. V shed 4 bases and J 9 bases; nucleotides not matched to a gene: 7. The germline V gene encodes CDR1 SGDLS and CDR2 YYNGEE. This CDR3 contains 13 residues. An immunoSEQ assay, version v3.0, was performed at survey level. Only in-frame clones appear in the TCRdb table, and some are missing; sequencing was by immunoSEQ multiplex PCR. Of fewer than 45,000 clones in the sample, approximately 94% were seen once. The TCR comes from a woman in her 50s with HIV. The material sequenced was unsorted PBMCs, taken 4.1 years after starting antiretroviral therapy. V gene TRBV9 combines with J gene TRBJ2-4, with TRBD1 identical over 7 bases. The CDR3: CASSTGASGIQYF. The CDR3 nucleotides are TGTGCCAGCAGCACAGGGGCAAGTGGCATTCAGTACTTC.